This paragraph covers one T cell receptor beta chain sequence. The clone's antigen remains unknown. No quality values exist for individual bases; no much larger clone is one base distant. As encoded in the germline V gene (reference sequence), CDR1 is LNHDA while CDR2 is SQIVND. The CDR3 runs 16 residues from the cysteine to the phenylalanine. The sequence is cut down to CDR3 DNA, 48 bases in frame from base 1. Trimming accounts for 5 bases at V and 0 bases at J, while the number of junction bases matched to no gene is 5. The data belong to a study of somatic mutations in cytotoxic T cells in rheumatoid arthritis (dated by TCRdb to about 2017). Notes on the research overall: Before any treatment started and right after they were diagnosed, patients gave peripheral blood samples (around 30 ml EDTA). Sorted V beta1+ cells also underwent TCRB sequencing, and some V beta antibody-stained T-cell populations were flow-sorted at nearly 100% purity on a FACSAria II or Sony SH800. Whether expanded CD8+ T-cell clones in untreated, newly diagnosed rheumatoid arthritis carry somatic mutations was the study question, and clonality was characterized with TCRB deep sequencing. TCRB deep sequencing covered over 55 patients with rheumatoid arthritis along with 20 healthy controls. Patient and control groups had essentially identical median ages. On the study overall, not on this receptor specifically: In about an eighth of the roughly 65 patients, more than 20% of CD8+ cells belonged to the largest CD8+ clone, while several identical CD8+ TCRB sequences were shared between blood and synovial fluid. CD8+ T-cell clonality in rheumatoid arthritis patients was not significantly different from that in age-matched healthy controls. An increase of CD8+ clonality with age was seen in patients (Spearman r ~ 0.51) but not in healthy controls. The slight TRBV07 underrepresentation in patients was not adjusted for multiple comparisons. The antigen targets of the expanded CD8+ clones were unknown, and absence from virus-specific databases did not rule out viral specificity.

On an AutoMACS, CD4+ and CD8+ cells were isolated via positive magnetic bead selection, and their purity was verified by flow cytometry. A TCR V beta antibody panel was used in flow cytometry to screen first for clonal expansions, which were then characterized by TCRB deep sequencing of sorted CD8+ fractions. Peripheral blood mononuclear cells were isolated by Ficoll-Paque PLUS density gradient separation. Nucleospin Tissue or Tissue XS kits were used to extract DNA from CD4-enriched, CD8-enriched or PBMC samples, and a Qubit 2.0 fluorometer was used for quantification. Genomic DNA underwent TCRB CDR3 sequencing using the immunoSEQ assay. Per the authors' processing: Only a few patient CD8+ clones larger than 1% matched published virus-specific TCRB sequences when compared against them. Nothing other than productive TCRB rearrangements was included in the analyses. Defining a clone by its unique TCRB CDR3 sequence, the study calculated clonality as a productive clonality index derived from Shannon entropy. Repertoire overlap for a pair of samples was computed from each clone's template counts relative to total templates per sample. Flow cytometry-measured V-gene usage correlated with V-gene usage from TCRB sequencing, with a Spearman r of less than 0.65. The table was pulled from immuneACCESS by TCRdb, which kept in-frame rearrangements only. Such tables lose some clones; where checked, under half of the loss comes from unresolved V genes, and the rest has no known cause. Clone size and V and J calls were adopted from that table, with D and trimming inferred from the DNA. The sample profile shows about 19,000 clones; more than 80% of them were found once. The ten largest clones capture about 14% of the sample.

This receptor was identified in an adult with rheumatoid arthritis. The chain links TRBV19 with TRBJ2-7; 12 bases in between match TRBD1. Material: CD8+ T cells sorted from blood. The bases are TGTGCCAGTAGTCATGGGACAGGGGGCGACTCCTACGAGCAGTACTTC. It translates as CASSHGTGGDSYEQYF.